This paragraph reports one T cell receptor (beta chain). The antigen is not known. This specimen comes from a study of T cells in Graves' hyperthyroidism and ophthalmopathy. TCR beta CDR3 regions were amplified from RNA transcripts. Carried out on the TCR CDR3, a first-round RT-PCR used the HTBI primer set. TCRdb used MiXCR to reprocess the multiplex PCR reads, holding one entry per CDR3 protein. This repertoire shows hundreds of thousands of distinct CDR3 sequences, 16% found once; its top ten account for about 17%. Lactation, pregnancy, other autoimmune disease or uncontrolled infection led to exclusion of patients. Cells are PBMCs isolated from around 9.4 ml of fresh blood. Findings of the study overall: Blood samples included most of the expanded thyroid clonotypes exceeding 0.001. Ophthalmopathy, which appeared later, was predicted by the model a median approximately 6 months before onset.

Per the germline V gene, CDR1 is GTSNPN and CDR2 is SVGIG (reference sequence). The CDR3 covers 12 residues. V was cut by 0 bases and J by 10 bases, with 10 bases left in between. The rearrangement uses TRBV30 and TRBJ2-4; D not certain. This clonotype originated in a woman younger than 30 with Graves' hyperthyroidism. The sequenced material came from blood. CDR3 sequence reads: CAWSVSPWIQYF. CDR3 nucleotide sequence: TGTGCCTGGAGTGTATCACCATGGATTCAGTACTTC.